The subject of this entry is one TCR beta chain. One end of the junction does not line up with germline, which may come from a read error. Semi-nested PCR with Nested Universal Primer A followed constant-region reverse priming of full-length variable regions. TCRdb re-analysed the 5' RACE reads in MiXCR, keeping a single row per CDR3 protein. The sample lists 62,000 or so distinct CDR3 sequences; approximately 23% were seen once. The CDR3 is made up of 14 amino acids. The V gene's germline CDR1 is MNHNY and CDR2 SVGAGI (reference sequence). Material for sequencing was memory CD4+ T cells sorted from a lymph node. The subset denotes: memory CD4+ T cells, CD4+CD45RO+CD25-. J is TRBJ2-1 and V is TRBV6-6; 9 bases line up with TRBD1. The receptor was derived from a female donor with breast cancer. The CDR3 is CVSSSQGAGYEQFF. In DNA form, the CDR3 reads TGTGTCAGCAGCTCACAGGGGGCAGGTTATGAGCAGTTCTTC.